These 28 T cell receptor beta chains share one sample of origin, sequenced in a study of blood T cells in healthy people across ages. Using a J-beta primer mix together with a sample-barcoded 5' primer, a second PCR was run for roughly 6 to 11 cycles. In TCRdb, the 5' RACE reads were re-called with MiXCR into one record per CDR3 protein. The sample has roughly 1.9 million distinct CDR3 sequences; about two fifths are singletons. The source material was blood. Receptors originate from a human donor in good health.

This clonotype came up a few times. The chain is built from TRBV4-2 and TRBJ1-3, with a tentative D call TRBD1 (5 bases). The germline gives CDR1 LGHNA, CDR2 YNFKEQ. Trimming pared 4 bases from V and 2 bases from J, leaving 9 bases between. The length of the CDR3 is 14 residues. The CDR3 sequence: CASSPRTPGNTIYF. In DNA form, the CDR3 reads TGTGCCAGCAGCCCGCGGACACCTGGAAACACCATATATTTT.

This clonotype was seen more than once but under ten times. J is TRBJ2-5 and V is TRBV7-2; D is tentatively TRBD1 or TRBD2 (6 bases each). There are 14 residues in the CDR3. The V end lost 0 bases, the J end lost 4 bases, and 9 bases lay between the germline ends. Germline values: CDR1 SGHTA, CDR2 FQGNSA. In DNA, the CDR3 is TGTGCCAGCAGCTTAGCGGGGGGCACAGAGACCCAGTACTTC. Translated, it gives CASSLAGGTETQYF.

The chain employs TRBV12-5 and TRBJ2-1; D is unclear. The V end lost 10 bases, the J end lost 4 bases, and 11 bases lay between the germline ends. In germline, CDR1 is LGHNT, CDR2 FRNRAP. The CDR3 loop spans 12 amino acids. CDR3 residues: CANGIPYNEQFF. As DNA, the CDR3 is TGTGCTAATGGAATCCCGTACAATGAGCAGTTCTTC.

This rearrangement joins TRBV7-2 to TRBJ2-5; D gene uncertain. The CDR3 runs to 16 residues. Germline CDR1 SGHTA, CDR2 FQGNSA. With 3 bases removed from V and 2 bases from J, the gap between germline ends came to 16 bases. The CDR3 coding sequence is TGTGCCAGCAGCTTTTTGACATCACCGATACAAGAGACCCAGTACTTC. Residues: CASSFLTSPIQETQYF.

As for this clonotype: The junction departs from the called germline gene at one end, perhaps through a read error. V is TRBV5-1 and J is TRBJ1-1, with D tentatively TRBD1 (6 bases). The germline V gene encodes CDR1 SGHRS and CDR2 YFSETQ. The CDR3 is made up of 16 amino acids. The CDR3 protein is CASSFPFGQSNTGAFF. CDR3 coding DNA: TGCGCCAGCAGTTTCCCCTTCGGACAGTCTAACACTGGAGCTTTCTTT.

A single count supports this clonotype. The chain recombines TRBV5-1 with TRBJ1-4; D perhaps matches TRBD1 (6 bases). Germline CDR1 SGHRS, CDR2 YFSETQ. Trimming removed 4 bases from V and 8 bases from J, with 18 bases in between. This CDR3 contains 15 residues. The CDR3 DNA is TGCGCCAGCAGCCCGTCAGGGGTGGTAGGAGAAAAACTGTTTTTT. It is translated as CASSPSGVVGEKLFF. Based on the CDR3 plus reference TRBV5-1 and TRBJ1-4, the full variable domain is KAGVTQTPRYLIKTRGQQVTLSCSPISGHRSVSWYQQTPGQGLQFLFEYFSETQRNKGNFPGRFSGRQFSNSRSEMNVSTLELGDSALYLCASSPSGVVGEKLFFGSGTQLSVL.

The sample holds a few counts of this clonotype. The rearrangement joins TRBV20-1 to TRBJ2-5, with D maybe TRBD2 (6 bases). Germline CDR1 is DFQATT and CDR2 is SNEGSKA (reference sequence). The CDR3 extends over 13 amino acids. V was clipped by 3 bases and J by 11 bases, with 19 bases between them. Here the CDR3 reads CSASTLATGEQYF. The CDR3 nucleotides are TGCAGTGCTAGTACGTTGGCGACGGGAGAGCAGTACTTC.

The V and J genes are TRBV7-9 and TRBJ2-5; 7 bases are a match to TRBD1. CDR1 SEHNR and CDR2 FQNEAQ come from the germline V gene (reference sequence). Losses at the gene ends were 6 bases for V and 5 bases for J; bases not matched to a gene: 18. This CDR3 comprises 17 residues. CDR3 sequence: CASRKTVDRYRSETQYF. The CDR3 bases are TGTGCCAGCAGGAAAACTGTGGACAGGTACCGTTCGGAGACCCAGTACTTC.

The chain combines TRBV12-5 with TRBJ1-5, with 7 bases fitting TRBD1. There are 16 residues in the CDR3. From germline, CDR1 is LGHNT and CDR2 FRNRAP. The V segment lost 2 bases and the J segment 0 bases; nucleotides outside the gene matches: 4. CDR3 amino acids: CASGLSTGHSNQPQHF. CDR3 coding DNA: TGTGCTAGTGGTTTGTCGACAGGGCATAGCAATCAGCCCCAGCATTTT.

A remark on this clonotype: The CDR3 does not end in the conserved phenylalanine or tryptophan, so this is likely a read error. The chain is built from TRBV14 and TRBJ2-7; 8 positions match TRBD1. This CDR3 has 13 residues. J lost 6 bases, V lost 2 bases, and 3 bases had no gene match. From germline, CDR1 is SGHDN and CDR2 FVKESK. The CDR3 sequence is CASSQQGASEQYS. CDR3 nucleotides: TGTGCCAGCAGCCAACAGGGGGCTTCCGAGCAGTACTCC.

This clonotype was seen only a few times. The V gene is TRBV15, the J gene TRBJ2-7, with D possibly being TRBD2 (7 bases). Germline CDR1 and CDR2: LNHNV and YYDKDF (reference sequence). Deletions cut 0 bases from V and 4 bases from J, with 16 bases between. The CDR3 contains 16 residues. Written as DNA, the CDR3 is TGTGCCACCAGCAGAGACCGGTTGGGAGGGGGTTACGAGCAGTACTTC. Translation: CATSRDRLGGGYEQYF.

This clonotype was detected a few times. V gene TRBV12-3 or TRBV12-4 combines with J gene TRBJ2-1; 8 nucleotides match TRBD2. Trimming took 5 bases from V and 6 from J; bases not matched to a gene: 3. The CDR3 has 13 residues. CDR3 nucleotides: TGTGCCAGCAGTCGGGGGGGACTCAATGAGCAGTTCTTC. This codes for CASSRGGLNEQFF.

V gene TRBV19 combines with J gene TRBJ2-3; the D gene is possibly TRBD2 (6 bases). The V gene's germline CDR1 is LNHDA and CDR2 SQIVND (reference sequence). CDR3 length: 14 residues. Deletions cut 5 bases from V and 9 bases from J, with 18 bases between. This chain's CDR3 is CASSGGLGETTQYF. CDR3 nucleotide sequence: TGTGCCAGTAGTGGGGGACTGGGAGAAACAACGCAGTATTTT.

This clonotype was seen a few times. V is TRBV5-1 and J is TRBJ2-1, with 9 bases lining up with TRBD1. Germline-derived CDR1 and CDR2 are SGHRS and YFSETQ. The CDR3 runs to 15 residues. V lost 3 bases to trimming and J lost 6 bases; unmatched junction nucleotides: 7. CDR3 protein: CASSSGQGIVNEQFF. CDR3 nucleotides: TGCGCCAGCAGCTCTGGACAGGGGATCGTCAATGAGCAGTTCTTC.

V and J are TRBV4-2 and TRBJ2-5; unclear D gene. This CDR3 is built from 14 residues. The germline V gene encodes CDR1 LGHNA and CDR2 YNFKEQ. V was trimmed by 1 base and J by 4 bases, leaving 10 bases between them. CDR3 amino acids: CASSQVASGETQYF. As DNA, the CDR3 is TGTGCCAGCAGCCAAGTTGCATCCGGAGAGACCCAGTACTTC.

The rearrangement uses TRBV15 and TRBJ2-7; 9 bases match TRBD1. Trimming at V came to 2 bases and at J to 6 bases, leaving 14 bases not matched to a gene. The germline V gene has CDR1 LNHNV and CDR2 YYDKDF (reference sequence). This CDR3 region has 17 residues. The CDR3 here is CATSRPLVTGGLGEQYF. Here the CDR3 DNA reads TGTGCCACCAGCAGACCACTAGTGACAGGGGGTTTGGGCGAGCAGTACTTC. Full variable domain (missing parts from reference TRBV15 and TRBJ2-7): DAMVIQNPRYQVTQFGKPVTLSCSQTLNHNVMYWYQQKSSQAPKLLFHYYDKDFNNEADTPDNFQSRRPNTSFCFLDIRSPGLGDTAMYLCATSRPLVTGGLGEQYFGPGTRLTVT.

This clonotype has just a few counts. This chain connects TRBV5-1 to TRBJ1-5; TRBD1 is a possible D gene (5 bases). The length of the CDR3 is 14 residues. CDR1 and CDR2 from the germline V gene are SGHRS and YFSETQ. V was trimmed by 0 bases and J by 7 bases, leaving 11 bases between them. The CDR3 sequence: CASSLGGTRQPQHF. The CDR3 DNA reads TGCGCCAGCAGCTTGGGGGGGACGCGACAGCCCCAGCATTTT.

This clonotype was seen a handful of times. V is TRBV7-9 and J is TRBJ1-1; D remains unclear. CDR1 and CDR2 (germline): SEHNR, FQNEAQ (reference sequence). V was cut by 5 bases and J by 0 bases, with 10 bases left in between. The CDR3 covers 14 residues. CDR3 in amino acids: CASSPNPMNTEAFF. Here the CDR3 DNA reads TGTGCCAGCAGCCCTAATCCGATGAACACTGAAGCTTTCTTT. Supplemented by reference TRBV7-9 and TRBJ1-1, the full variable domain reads DTGVSQNPRHKITKRGQNVTFRCDPISEHNRLYWYRQTLGQGPEFLTYFQNEAQLEKSRLLSDRFSAERPKGSFSTLEIQRTEQGDSAMYLCASSPNPMNTEAFFGQGTRLTVV.

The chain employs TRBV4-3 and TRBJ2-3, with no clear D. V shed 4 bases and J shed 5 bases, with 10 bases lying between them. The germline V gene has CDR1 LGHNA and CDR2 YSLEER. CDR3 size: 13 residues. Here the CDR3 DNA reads TGCGCCAGCAGCCCTCAATATGGAGATACGCAGTATTTT. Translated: CASSPQYGDTQYF.

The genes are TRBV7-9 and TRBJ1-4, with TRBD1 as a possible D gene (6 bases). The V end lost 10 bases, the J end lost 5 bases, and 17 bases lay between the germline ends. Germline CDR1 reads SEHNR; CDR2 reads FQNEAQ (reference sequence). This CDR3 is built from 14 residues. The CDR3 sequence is CAITADSPNEKLFF. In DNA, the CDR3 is TGTGCCATCACCGCGGACAGCCCGAATGAAAAACTGTTTTTT.

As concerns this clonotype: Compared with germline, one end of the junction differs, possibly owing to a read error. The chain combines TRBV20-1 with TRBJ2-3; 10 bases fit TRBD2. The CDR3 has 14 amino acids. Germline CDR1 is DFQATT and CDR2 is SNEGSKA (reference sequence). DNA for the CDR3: TGCAGTGCTAGTAGCGGGGGGAGCACAGATACGCAGAATTTT. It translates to CSASSGGSTDTQNF.

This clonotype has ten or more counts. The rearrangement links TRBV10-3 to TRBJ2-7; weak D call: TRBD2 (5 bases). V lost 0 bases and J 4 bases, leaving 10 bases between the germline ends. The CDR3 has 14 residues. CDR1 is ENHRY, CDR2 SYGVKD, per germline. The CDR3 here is CAISESGEGYEQYF. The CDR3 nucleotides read TGTGCCATCAGTGAGTCGGGTGAGGGTTACGAGCAGTACTTC.

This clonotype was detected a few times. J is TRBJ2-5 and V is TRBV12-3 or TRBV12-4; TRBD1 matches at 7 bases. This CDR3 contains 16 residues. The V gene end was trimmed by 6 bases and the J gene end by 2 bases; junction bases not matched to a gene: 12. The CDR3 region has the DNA TGTGCCAGCAGCTCCACCGGGACAGTCTCACAAGAGACCCAGTACTTC. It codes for CASSSTGTVSQETQYF.

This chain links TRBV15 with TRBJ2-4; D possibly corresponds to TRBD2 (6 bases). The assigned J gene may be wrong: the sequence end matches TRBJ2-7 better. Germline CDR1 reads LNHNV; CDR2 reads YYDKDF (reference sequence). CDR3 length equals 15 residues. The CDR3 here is CATSRVGGTHYEQYF. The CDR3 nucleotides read TGTGCCACCAGCAGAGTTGGGGGGACCCACTACGAGCAGTACTTC.

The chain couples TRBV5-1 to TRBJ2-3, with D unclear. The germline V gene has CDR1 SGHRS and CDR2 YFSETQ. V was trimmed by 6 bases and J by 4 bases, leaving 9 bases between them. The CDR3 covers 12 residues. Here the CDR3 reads CASNDSPDTQYF. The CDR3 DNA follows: TGCGCCAGCAACGACTCACCAGATACGCAGTATTTT.

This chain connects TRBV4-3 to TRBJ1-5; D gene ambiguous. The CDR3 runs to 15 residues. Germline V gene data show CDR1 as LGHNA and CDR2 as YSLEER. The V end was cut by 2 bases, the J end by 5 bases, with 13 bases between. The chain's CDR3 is CASSQIRALDQPQHF. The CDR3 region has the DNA TGCGCCAGCAGCCAAATTAGGGCCTTGGATCAGCCCCAGCATTTT.

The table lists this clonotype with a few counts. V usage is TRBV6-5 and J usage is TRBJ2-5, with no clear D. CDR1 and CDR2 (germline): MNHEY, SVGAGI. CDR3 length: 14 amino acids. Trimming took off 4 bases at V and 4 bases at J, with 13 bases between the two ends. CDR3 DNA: TGTGCCAGCAGTTCGACTGCGTCGGGAGAGACCCAGTACTTC. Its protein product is CASSSTASGETQYF.

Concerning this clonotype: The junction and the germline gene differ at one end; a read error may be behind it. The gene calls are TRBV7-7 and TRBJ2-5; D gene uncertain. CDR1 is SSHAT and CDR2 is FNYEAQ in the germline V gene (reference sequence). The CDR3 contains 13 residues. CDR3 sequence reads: CASSLAEEETQYF. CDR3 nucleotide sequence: TGTGCTAGCAGCTTAGCCGAGGAAGAGACCCAGTACTTC.